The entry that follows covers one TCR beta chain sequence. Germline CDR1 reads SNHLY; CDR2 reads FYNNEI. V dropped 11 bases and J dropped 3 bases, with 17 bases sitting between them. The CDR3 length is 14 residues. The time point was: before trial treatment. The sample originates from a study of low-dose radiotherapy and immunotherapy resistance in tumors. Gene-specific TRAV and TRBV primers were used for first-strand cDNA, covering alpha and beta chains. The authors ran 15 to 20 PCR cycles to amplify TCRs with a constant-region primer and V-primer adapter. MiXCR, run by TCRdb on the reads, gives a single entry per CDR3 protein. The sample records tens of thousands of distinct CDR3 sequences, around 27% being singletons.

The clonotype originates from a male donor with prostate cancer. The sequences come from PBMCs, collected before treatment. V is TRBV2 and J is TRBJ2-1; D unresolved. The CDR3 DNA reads TGTGCCGGCTCGATGGAAGCCAACTACAATGAGCAGTTCTTC. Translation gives CAGSMEANYNEQFF.